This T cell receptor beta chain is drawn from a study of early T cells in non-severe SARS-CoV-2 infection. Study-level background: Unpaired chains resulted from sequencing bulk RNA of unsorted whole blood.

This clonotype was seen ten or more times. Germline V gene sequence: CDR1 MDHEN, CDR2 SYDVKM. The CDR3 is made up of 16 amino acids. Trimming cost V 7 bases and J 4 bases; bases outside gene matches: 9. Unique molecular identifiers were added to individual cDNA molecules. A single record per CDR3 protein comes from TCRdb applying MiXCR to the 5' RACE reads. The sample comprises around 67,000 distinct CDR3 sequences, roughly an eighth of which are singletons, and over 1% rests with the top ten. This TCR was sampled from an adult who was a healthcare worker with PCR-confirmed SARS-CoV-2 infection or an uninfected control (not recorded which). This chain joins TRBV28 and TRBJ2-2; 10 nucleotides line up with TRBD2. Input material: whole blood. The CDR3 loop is CASKVKGLALTGELFF. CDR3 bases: TGTGCCAGCAAGGTTAAGGGACTAGCGCTCACCGGGGAGCTGTTTTTT.